These 25 T cell receptor beta chains were sequenced from one sample in a study of blood T cells in healthy people across ages. PCR was performed a second time for roughly 7 to 11 cycles using a sample-barcoded 5' primer and a J-beta primer mix. TCRdb used MiXCR to reprocess the 5' RACE reads, holding one entry per CDR3 protein. The sample yields about 1.8 million distinct CDR3 sequences, just under 50% seen once. What was sequenced was blood. The receptors derive from a woman aged 40 to 50 in good health.

This clonotype was observed a handful of times. The rearrangement joins TRBV18 to TRBJ2-3; TRBD1 agrees at 8 bases. Germline-derived CDR1 and CDR2 are KGHSH and LQKENI. This CDR3 contains 17 residues. J was trimmed by 6 bases and V by 1 base; bases with no gene match: 12. CDR3 loop: CASSPLSGQGFSDTQYF. As DNA, the CDR3 is TGTGCCAGCTCACCACTCTCTGGACAGGGTTTTTCGGATACGCAGTATTTT.

This clonotype was counted once. V usage is TRBV6-5 and J usage is TRBJ2-7, with a tentative D call TRBD2 (7 bases). The CDR3 covers 14 residues. Trimming left V 6 bases short and J 0 bases short, with 12 bases between. Germline CDR1 reads MNHEY; CDR2 reads SVGAGI. CDR3 protein: CASRRGQSSYEQYF. The CDR3 nucleotides read TGTGCCAGCAGGCGGGGGCAGAGCTCCTACGAGCAGTACTTC.

The gene calls are TRBV6-2 or TRBV6-3 and TRBJ1-1, with 12 bases that match TRBD1. Germline trimming cut 5 bases from V and 5 bases from J; bases unmatched to any gene: 6. CDR3 length: 15 amino acids. Germline V lookup: CDR1 MNHEY, CDR2 SVGEGT. The CDR3 here is CASSGGDRGRTEAFF. Here the CDR3 DNA reads TGTGCCAGCAGTGGCGGGGACAGGGGGCGAACTGAAGCTTTCTTT.

The rearrangement uses TRBV20-1 and TRBJ2-3; 8 bases line up with TRBD2. Unmatched junction bases numbered 7, after V lost 4 bases and J lost 1 base. Germline values: CDR1 DFQATT, CDR2 SNEGSKA (reference sequence). This CDR3 comprises 15 residues. The CDR3 region has the DNA TGCAGTGCTAATTTCGCGGGGGGCGGCACAGATACGCAGTATTTT. Translating gives CSANFAGGGTDTQYF.

This clonotype has only a few counts. V and J are TRBV7-9 and TRBJ2-1, with D unresolved. The length of the CDR3 is 12 residues. Germline V gene sequence: CDR1 SEHNR, CDR2 FQNEAQ (reference sequence). The germline V and J ends were trimmed by 0 bases and 10 bases, with 7 bases remaining between them. The CDR3 region has the DNA TGTGCCAGCAGCTTAGCGAGTCAGGAGCAGTTCTTC. Protein: CASSLASQEQFF.

This clonotype was picked up a small number of times. The chain employs TRBV4-3 and TRBJ2-7; TRBD1 aligns across 9 bases. Losses at the gene ends were 0 bases for V and 3 bases for J; bases not matched to a gene: 6. Looked up from germline, CDR1 is LGHNA and CDR2 is YSLEER. The CDR3 contains 16 residues. CDR3 DNA sequence: TGCGCCAGCAGCCAAGAGGCGGGACAGGGTTACTACGAGCAGTACTTC. This sequence encodes CASSQEAGQGYYEQYF.

The J gene is TRBJ2-3, the V gene TRBV6-2 or TRBV6-3, with TRBD2 identical over 10 bases. Germline assignment: CDR1 MNHEY and CDR2 SVGEGT. CDR3 size: 16 residues. V was clipped by 5 bases and J by 2 bases; unmatched bases: 7. DNA of the CDR3: TGTGCCAGCAGTGCCCATCTAGCGGGGGACACAGATACGCAGTATTTT. This sequence encodes CASSAHLAGDTDTQYF.

CDR3 amino acids: CASSSRTSGGGTSGYEQYF. CDR3 bases: TGTGCCAGCAGTTCACGGACTAGCGGGGGGGGCACCTCCGGCTACGAGCAGTACTTC. V and J are TRBV27 and TRBJ2-7, with 15 bases identical to TRBD2. Germline V lookup: CDR1 MNHEY, CDR2 SMNVEV (reference sequence). The V segment lost 4 bases and the J segment 3 bases; nucleotides outside the gene matches: 13. The CDR3 is made up of 19 amino acids.

The chain carries TRBV28 and TRBJ2-3, with D possibly being TRBD2 (6 bases). The CDR3 is 15 amino acids. Trimming stripped 2 bases from V and 4 bases from J, with 13 bases between. Germline assignment: CDR1 MDHEN and CDR2 SYDVKM. The CDR3 region is CASSLRGLSSDTQYF. The CDR3 coding sequence is TGTGCCAGCAGTTTAAGGGGACTCTCCTCAGATACGCAGTATTTT.

This chain links TRBV3-1 with TRBJ1-2; tentative D call: TRBD1 (5 bases). From germline, CDR1 is LGHDT and CDR2 YNNKEL (reference sequence). CDR3 size: 15 residues. Trimming cost V 1 base and J 5 bases, with 14 bases left between them. The DNA for the CDR3 is TGTGCCAGCAGCCAAGGGGCAGGGTCCACTTATGGCTACACCTTC. As protein: CASSQGAGSTYGYTF.

The gene calls are TRBV4-2 and TRBJ2-5, with 10 bases identical to TRBD2. The ends lost 0 bases at V and 0 bases at J; junction bases unmatched: 7. CDR1 is LGHNA, CDR2 YNFKEQ, per germline. The CDR3 has 18 residues. CDR3 region: CASSQDLGLAGDQETQYF. The CDR3 DNA follows: TGTGCCAGCAGCCAAGATCTTGGGCTAGCGGGGGACCAAGAGACCCAGTACTTC.

The gene calls are TRBV6-5 and TRBJ1-2, with 7 bases aligning to TRBD1. CDR1 and CDR2 from the germline V gene are MNHEY and SVGAGI. Trimming at V came to 2 bases and at J to 5 bases, leaving 8 bases not matched to a gene. The CDR3 loop spans 15 amino acids. CDR3 amino acids: CASSYGLLTGYGYTF. The CDR3 region has the DNA TGTGCCAGCAGTTACGGCCTATTGACAGGGTATGGCTACACCTTC.

The rearrangement joins TRBV5-6 to TRBJ2-5; 9 nucleotides align to TRBD1. The CDR3 totals 16 residues. Germline assignment: CDR1 SGHDT and CDR2 YYEEEE. Trimming removed 2 bases from V and 5 bases from J; junction bases left unmatched: 10. Written as DNA, the CDR3 is TGTGCCAGCAGCTTCGGAACAGGGGGCTCTGGGGAGACCCAGTACTTC. Its translation is CASSFGTGGSGETQYF.

V usage is TRBV20-1 and J usage is TRBJ1-2, with 9 nucleotides matching TRBD1. The germline V gene has CDR1 DFQATT and CDR2 SNEGSKA (reference sequence). The ends lost 5 bases at V and 3 bases at J; junction bases unmatched: 7. The CDR3 has 14 amino acids. CDR3 sequence reads: CSAHRRDRDYGYTF. The CDR3 DNA sequence: TGCAGTGCTCATCGCCGGGACAGGGACTATGGCTACACCTTC.

This CDR3 reads CASSVGVRPDTQYF. CDR3 coding DNA: TGTGCCAGCAGCGTAGGTGTTCGGCCAGATACGCAGTATTTT. The rearrangement links TRBV9 to TRBJ2-3, with unresolved D. The germline V and J ends were trimmed by 0 bases and 4 bases, with 9 bases remaining between them. This CDR3 contains 14 residues. The germline V gene encodes CDR1 SGDLS and CDR2 YYNGEE.

This clonotype came up a few times. The chain recombines TRBV5-1 with TRBJ2-1, with 8 bases fitting TRBD2. CDR1 and CDR2 from the germline V gene are SGHRS and YFSETQ. V lost 2 bases to trimming and J lost 5 bases; unmatched junction nucleotides: 6. This CDR3 has 15 amino acids. CDR3 amino acids: CASSFPGGPDNEQFF. The CDR3 bases are TGCGCCAGCAGCTTCCCGGGGGGGCCGGACAATGAGCAGTTCTTC.

This chain connects TRBV7-2 to TRBJ2-1, with D perhaps matching TRBD2 (7 bases). The germline V and J ends were trimmed by 2 bases and 7 bases, with 24 bases remaining between them. Germline values: CDR1 SGHTA, CDR2 FQGNSA. This CDR3 is built from 18 residues. CDR3 nucleotides: TGTGCCAGCAGCTTACCCTCCGCTCCGCGGGGGCCGAGGAATGAGCAGTTCTTC. This translates into CASSLPSAPRGPRNEQFF. Full variable domain (rest looked up from reference TRBV7-2 and TRBJ2-1): GAGVSQSPSNKVTEKGKDVELRCDPISGHTALYWYRQSLGQGLEFLIYFQGNSAPDKSGLPSDRFSAERTGGSVSTLTIQRTQQEDSAVYLCASSLPSAPRGPRNEQFFGPGTRLTVL.

The CDR3 DNA sequence: TGTGCCAGCAGGGTGACAGGGGGGTGGGGCTACACCTTC. Translation gives CASRVTGGWGYTF. The genes are TRBV27 and TRBJ1-2; TRBD1 agrees at 9 bases. CDR1 MNHEY and CDR2 SMNVEV come from the germline V gene (reference sequence). The trim removed 6 bases at V and 8 bases at J, leaving 7 bases unmatched. The length of the CDR3 is 13 residues.

Only a few counts were recorded for this clonotype. The V call is TRBV29-1, the J call TRBJ1-4; possible D gene TRBD1, 6 bases. Germline CDR1 SQVTM, CDR2 ANQGSEA. V lost 2 bases to trimming and J lost 7 bases, with 11 bases between them. The CDR3 has 13 amino acids. In nucleotides, the CDR3 is TGCAGCGTTGAATTGACAGGTGGTGAAAAACTGTTTTTT. Residues: CSVELTGGEKLFF.

This chain joins TRBV10-3 and TRBJ2-3; 11 nucleotides agree with TRBD1. Germline loops: CDR1 ENHRY, CDR2 SYGVKD. This CDR3 spans 13 amino acids. Trimming cost V 8 bases and J 3 bases; bases outside gene matches: 1. This CDR3 is CAIGTGGTDTQYF. In nucleotides, the CDR3 is TGTGCCATCGGGACAGGGGGTACAGATACGCAGTATTTT.

The chain couples TRBV28 to TRBJ2-3, with 8 nucleotides matching TRBD2. The CDR3 length is 16 residues. Germline values: CDR1 MDHEN, CDR2 SYDVKM. The J segment lost 5 bases and the V segment lost 4 bases, leaving 11 bases of the junction unmatched. CDR3 loop: CASSSPVSGVVDTQYF. CDR3 in DNA: TGTGCCAGCAGTTCCCCGGTTAGCGGGGTTGTAGATACGCAGTATTTT.

The chain uses TRBV28 and TRBJ1-2, with D maybe TRBD1 (5 bases). Germline-derived CDR1 and CDR2 are MDHEN and SYDVKM. Deletions cut 2 bases from V and 8 bases from J, with 15 bases between. The CDR3 is 14 amino acids. The CDR3 loop reads CASSLRAGTRGYTF. CDR3 in DNA: TGTGCCAGCAGTTTAAGGGCGGGGACCCGGGGCTACACCTTC.

V and J are TRBV27 and TRBJ2-5; TRBD1 agrees at 7 bases. Germline values: CDR1 MNHEY, CDR2 SMNVEV (reference sequence). The J segment lost 2 bases and the V segment lost 2 bases, leaving 8 bases of the junction unmatched. The CDR3 totals 16 residues. The DNA of the CDR3 is TGTGCCAGCAGTTTAAGGGTGGGCAGGGGGCAAGAGACCCAGTACTTC. Its translation: CASSLRVGRGQETQYF.

In this sample, this clonotype turned up a few times. J is TRBJ2-3 and V is TRBV12-3 or TRBV12-4; 8 bases are shared with TRBD1. The CDR3 is 18 residues long. With V trimmed by 5 bases and J by 0 bases, 13 bases remained unmatched. In DNA form, the CDR3 reads TGTGCCAGCAGTCCCTTCTACCACGGGACAGGAAGCACAGATACGCAGTATTTT. It translates to CASSPFYHGTGSTDTQYF.

The chain joins TRBV7-2 to TRBJ2-1; possibly TRBD1 or TRBD2 for D (5 bases each). CDR1 and CDR2 from the germline V gene are SGHTA and FQGNSA. The CDR3 covers 13 residues. V dropped 5 bases and J dropped 8 bases, with 13 bases sitting between them. For the CDR3, the DNA is TGTGCCAGCAGCCCTGGGGGTTTCTATGAGCAGTTCTTC. This encodes CASSPGGFYEQFF.